This T cell receptor beta chain was identified during a study of blood T cells in healthy people across ages. Germline values: CDR1 MNHEY, CDR2 SVGAGI. The CDR3 consists of 15 residues. J gave up 1 base and V 2 bases, and 4 bases lay outside the gene matches. Extracted total RNA amounted to at least 5.5 micrograms for each sample. Study-wide findings and caveats: Both higher diversity and more naive CD4+ cells marked long-lived donors when set against aged donors. With age, beta diversity per million T cells declined roughly linearly, significantly by 30 to 40.

Primers used in a second PCR of roughly 6 to 12 cycles were a sample-barcoded 5' primer and a J-beta primer mix. TCRdb re-called the 5' RACE reads through MiXCR, storing one row per CDR3 protein. The top ten hold 23% of the sample, which has some 1,800,000 distinct CDR3 sequences, roughly 43% seen once. Regarding this clonotype: What it binds is not known.

The sample consisted of blood. The clonotype was recovered from a human donor in good health. The rearrangement joins TRBV6-5 to TRBJ1-1; 7 nucleotides line up with TRBD1. Written as DNA, the CDR3 is TGTGCCAGCAGTTACCACAGGGGAGCGAACACTGAAGCTTTCTTT. Translation: CASSYHRGANTEAFF.